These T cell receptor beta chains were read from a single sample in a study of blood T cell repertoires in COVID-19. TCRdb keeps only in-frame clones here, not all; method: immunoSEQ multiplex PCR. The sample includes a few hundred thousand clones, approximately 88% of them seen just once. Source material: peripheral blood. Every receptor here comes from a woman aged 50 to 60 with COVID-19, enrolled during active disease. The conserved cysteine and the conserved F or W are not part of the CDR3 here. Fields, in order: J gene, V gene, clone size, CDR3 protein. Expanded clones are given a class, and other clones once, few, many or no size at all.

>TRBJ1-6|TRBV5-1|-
ASSSPDSRGHNSPLH
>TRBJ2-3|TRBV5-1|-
ASSPTGGGAITDTQY
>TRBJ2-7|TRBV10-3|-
AISGAASYEQY
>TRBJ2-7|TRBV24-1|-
ATRLGQGNEQY
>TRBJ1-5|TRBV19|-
ASGPVLGASNQPQH
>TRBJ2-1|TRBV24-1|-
ATSDWRHNEQF
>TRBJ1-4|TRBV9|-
ASSVNPRDRADEKLF
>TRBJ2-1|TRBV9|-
ASSARATGTGLGQQF
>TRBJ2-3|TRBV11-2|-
ASSPRLAGGLGTDTQY
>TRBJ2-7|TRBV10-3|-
AISGAGYEQY
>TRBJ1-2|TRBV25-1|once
ASSESPLGQGAGYT
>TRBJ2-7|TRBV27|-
ASSWAGGDYEQY
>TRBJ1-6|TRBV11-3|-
ASSLDSIGSPLH
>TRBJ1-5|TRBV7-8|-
ASSLAPGEGAIGQPQH
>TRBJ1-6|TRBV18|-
ASLEQYNSPLH
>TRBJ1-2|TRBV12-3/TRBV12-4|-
ASSRSREERYT
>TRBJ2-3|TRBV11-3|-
ASSYRSGDTQY
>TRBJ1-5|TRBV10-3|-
AISPQGHQPQH
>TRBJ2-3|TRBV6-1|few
ASSEPSGETRNTQY
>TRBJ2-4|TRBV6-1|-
ASSVGLAGAQNIQY
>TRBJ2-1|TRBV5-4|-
ASSLGGRNEQF
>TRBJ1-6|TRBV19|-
ASSTSAGDSPLH
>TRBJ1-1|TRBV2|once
ASSPGQGRGGTEAF
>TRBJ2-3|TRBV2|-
ASSRSGVTDTQY
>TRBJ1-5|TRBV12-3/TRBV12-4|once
ASSIQTDYQH
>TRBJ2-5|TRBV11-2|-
ASSHNPGREGTQY
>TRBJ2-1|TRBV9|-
ASSVGAGGSDEQF
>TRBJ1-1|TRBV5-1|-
ASSLAGGSTEAF
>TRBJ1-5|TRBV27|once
ASSFTGGTQPQH
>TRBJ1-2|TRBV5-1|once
ASSPDIANYGYT
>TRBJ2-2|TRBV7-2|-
ASSLVASGDGELF
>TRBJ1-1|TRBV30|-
AWIRGGTEAF
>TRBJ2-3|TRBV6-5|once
ARKCPSASTDTQY
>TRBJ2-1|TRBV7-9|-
ASSLTGPMYNEQF
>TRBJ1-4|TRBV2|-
ASSLDRLATNEKLF
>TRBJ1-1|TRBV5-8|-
ASSWESGARTEAF
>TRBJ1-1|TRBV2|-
ASSVTNGGQGASGTEAF
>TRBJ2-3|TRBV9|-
ASSVAGSADTQY
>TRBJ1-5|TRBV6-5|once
ASRSIQGARQPQH
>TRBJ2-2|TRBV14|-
ASRQTGNTGELF
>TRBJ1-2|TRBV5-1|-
ASSLAGGPNYGYT